This passage covers 24 T cell receptor beta chains from one sample sequenced in a study of lymphopenia after photon versus proton radiotherapy. Sequencing was performed with immunoSEQ multiplex PCR; in TCRdb, only in-frame clones are kept and a portion is missing. The data show tens of thousands of clones, roughly 87% seen once. The sequencing used peripheral blood, collected from a patient treated with proton-based radiotherapy. These receptors were collected from an elderly man with esophageal cancer.

This chain joins TRBV10-3 and TRBJ1-5; D possibly corresponds to TRBD1 (6 bases). The CDR3 is 14 residues long. Germline CDR1 ENHRY, CDR2 SYGVKD. V was trimmed by 4 bases and J by 6 bases, leaving 13 bases between them. CDR3 loop: CAISGGREGQPQHF. In DNA, the CDR3 is TGTGCCATCAGTGGGGGGCGGGAAGGTCAGCCCCAGCATTTT.

In nucleotides, the CDR3 is TGTGCCAGCGCCCAGGCGGGGCGGGGCAGCACAGATACGCAGTATTTT. Encoded protein: CASAQAGRGSTDTQYF. V and J are TRBV4-2 and TRBJ2-3; the D gene is possibly TRBD2 (6 bases). V was cut by 8 bases and J by 0 bases, with 18 bases left in between. CDR1 LGHNA and CDR2 YNFKEQ come from the germline V gene. The CDR3 sequence is 16 residues long.

The chain couples TRBV7-2 to TRBJ2-7; D might be TRBD2 (5 bases). Per the germline V gene, CDR1 is SGHTA and CDR2 is FQGNSA. Trimming left V 2 bases short and J 6 bases short, with 17 bases between. The CDR3 has 15 residues. The CDR3 sequence: CASSLSGNPSREQYF. The CDR3 DNA follows: TGTGCCAGCAGCTTAAGCGGCAATCCCTCCCGCGAGCAGTACTTC.

In this sample, this clone turned up once. This chain connects TRBV23-1 to TRBJ2-5, with 7 bases that match TRBD1. TRBV23-1 is treated as an ORF (open reading frame) with a function not yet certain. The CDR3 loop spans 15 amino acids. V lost 9 bases and J lost 2; bases outside the gene matches: 12. This CDR3 reads CARQSQGGGQETQYF. In nucleotides, the CDR3 is TGCGCCAGACAATCCCAAGGGGGCGGACAAGAGACCCAGTACTTC.

The chain has TRBV27 and TRBJ1-5, with unresolved D. Germline V lookup: CDR1 MNHEY, CDR2 SMNVEV (reference sequence). The V gene lost 3 bases and the J gene lost 3 bases, with 9 bases spanning the gap. CDR3 size: 14 residues. The CDR3 spells CASSFSGNNQPQHF. Written as DNA, the CDR3 is TGTGCCAGCAGTTTCTCGGGGAACAATCAGCCCCAGCATTTT.

The chain couples TRBV7-2 to TRBJ1-1; weak D call: TRBD1 (5 bases). CDR3 size: 17 residues. The germline V gene encodes CDR1 SGHTA and CDR2 FQGNSA. The germline V and J ends were trimmed by 5 bases and 2 bases, with 21 bases remaining between them. CDR3 in amino acids: CASSLTPAGRINTEAFF. The CDR3 DNA is TGTGCCAGCAGCCTCACCCCCGCGGGGCGGATAAACACTGAAGCTTTCTTT.

The chain uses TRBV19 and TRBJ2-5; D ambiguous. The assigned J gene may be wrong: the sequence end matches TRBJ2-7 better. This CDR3 spans 15 amino acids. The germline V gene encodes CDR1 LNHDA and CDR2 SQIVND (reference sequence). The CDR3 nucleotides are TGTGCCAGTGCACTCCGCCCCGATCGCCGCTACGAGCAGTACTTC. Translating it yields CASALRPDRRYEQYF.

The chain links TRBV5-4 to TRBJ2-1; TRBD1 matches at 9 bases. After removal of 4 bases from V and 9 bases from J, the junction contained 11 bases not matched to a gene. The CDR3 contains 15 residues. CDR1 and CDR2 (germline): SGHNT, YYREEE (reference sequence). The CDR3 loop is CASSTPGQGFGEQFF. The CDR3 nucleotides are TGTGCCAGCAGCACTCCGGGACAGGGTTTCGGTGAGCAGTTCTTC.

The V call is TRBV9, the J call TRBJ1-2; 8 bases map to TRBD1. Losses at the gene ends were 4 bases for V and 0 bases for J; bases not matched to a gene: 8. Germline CDR1 reads SGDLS; CDR2 reads YYNGEE. This CDR3 region has 16 residues. CDR3 nucleotides: TGTGCCAGCAGCCCGGGACAGGACCGCCCTAACTATGGCTACACCTTC. Amino acids: CASSPGQDRPNYGYTF.

This clone has just a few counts. The V call is TRBV30, the J call TRBJ2-7; D is undetermined. CDR1 GTSNPN and CDR2 SVGIG come from the germline V gene (reference sequence). CDR3 size: 14 residues. Trimming removed 4 bases from V and 0 bases from J, with 13 bases in between. The chain's CDR3 is CAWTRSLSSYEQYF. The CDR3 region has the DNA TGTGCCTGGACGCGTAGCCTGAGCTCCTACGAGCAGTACTTC.

The chain carries TRBV4-1 and TRBJ1-2, with no clear D. V was clipped by 0 bases and J by 6 bases, with 2 bases between them. CDR1 is MGHRA, CDR2 YSYEKL, per germline. This CDR3 has 11 residues. Here the CDR3 reads CASSQDNGYTF. The CDR3 coding sequence is TGCGCCAGCAGCCAAGATAATGGCTACACCTTC.

This clone was counted a single time. V is TRBV7-9 and J is TRBJ1-1; 9 bases agree with TRBD1. Germline CDR1 SEHNR, CDR2 FQNEAQ (reference sequence). V gave up 3 bases and J gave up 0 bases; unmatched junction bases: 5. This CDR3 contains 16 residues. As DNA, the CDR3 is TGTGCCAGCAGCTTCCCACAGGGGGCAATGAACACTGAAGCTTTCTTT. This sequence encodes CASSFPQGAMNTEAFF.

The CDR3 bases are TGTGCCAGCAGCCCTGGGGGGGTTCACACCGGGGAGCTGTTTTTT. The encoded protein is CASSPGGVHTGELFF. The chain couples TRBV5-4 to TRBJ2-2; 7 nucleotides match TRBD2. The length of the CDR3 is 15 residues. The germline gives CDR1 SGHNT, CDR2 YYREEE (reference sequence). The trim removed 4 bases at V and 3 bases at J, leaving 6 bases unmatched. Drawing the rest from reference TRBV5-4 and TRBJ2-2, the complete variable domain is ETGVTQSPTHLIKTRGQQVTLRCSSQSGHNTVSWYQQALGQGPQFIFQYYREEENGRGNFPPRFSGLQFPNYSSELNVNALELDDSALYLCASSPGGVHTGELFFGEGSRLTVL.

The V call is TRBV2, the J call TRBJ1-2; TRBD1 matches at 8 bases. The CDR3 consists of 15 residues. From germline, CDR1 is SNHLY and CDR2 FYNNEI. Trimming took 4 bases from V and 8 from J; bases not matched to a gene: 12. Here the CDR3 DNA reads TGTGCCAGCAGTGTTACCGCGACAGGGGCGCAGGGCTACACCTTC. Amino acids: CASSVTATGAQGYTF.

This chain's CDR3 is CAISGQGPSPLHF. The CDR3 coding sequence is TGTGCCATCAGTGGACAGGGGCCTTCACCCCTCCACTTT. The rearrangement joins TRBV10-3 to TRBJ1-6; 8 bases agree with TRBD1. Germline CDR1 is ENHRY and CDR2 is SYGVKD. The trim removed 4 bases at V and 9 bases at J, leaving 2 bases unmatched. The CDR3 totals 13 residues.

With respect to this clone: Just one base apart from a much larger clone, this may be a read error. CDR3: CASSETTDSNQPQHF. For the CDR3, the DNA is TGTGCCAGCAGTGAGACGACTGATAGCAATCAGCCCCAGCATTTT. The chain is built from TRBV6-1 and TRBJ1-5; D remains ambiguous. Germline V gene data show CDR1 as MNHNS and CDR2 as SASEGT. Trimming left V 3 bases short and J 0 bases short, with 9 bases between. The CDR3 runs to 15 residues.

This clone came up once. V usage is TRBV4-2 and J usage is TRBJ1-6; D remains unclear. Per germline, CDR1 LGHNA and CDR2 YNFKEQ. V lost 1 base, J lost 12 bases, and 16 bases lay in between. CDR3 size: 15 residues. The CDR3 reads CASSQGNLVAQPLHF. DNA of the CDR3: TGTGCCAGCAGCCAAGGGAATCTGGTGGCGCAACCCCTCCACTTT.

This clone came up once. The chain has TRBV9 and TRBJ2-3, with TRBD2 matching 11 bases. The J segment lost 6 bases and the V segment lost 4 bases, leaving 10 bases of the junction unmatched. The germline gives CDR1 SGDLS, CDR2 YYNGEE. The CDR3 is 16 residues long. The CDR3 DNA sequence: TGTGCCAGCAGCATCGCGACTAGCGGGACCAGGGATACGCAGTATTTT. Protein: CASSIATSGTRDTQYF.

Turning to this clone: Other nucleotide sequences from this sample produce the same CDR3. The chain employs TRBV5-1 and TRBJ1-1; D remains ambiguous. Germline V CDR1 and CDR2: SGHRS, YFSETQ. There are 13 residues in the CDR3. The V and J ends lost 1 base and 1 base respectively, with 5 bases between them. The DNA for the CDR3 is TGCGCCAGCAGCTTGCTACAGAACACTGAAGCTTTCTTT. Translation: CASSLLQNTEAFF. Based on the CDR3 plus reference TRBV5-1 and TRBJ1-1, the full variable domain is KAGVTQTPRYLIKTRGQQVTLSCSPISGHRSVSWYQQTPGQGLQFLFEYFSETQRNKGNFPGRFSGRQFSNSRSEMNVSTLELGDSALYLCASSLLQNTEAFFGQGTRLTVV.

The chain has TRBV6-5 and TRBJ2-3; TRBD2 matches at 9 bases. The trim removed 3 bases at V and 2 bases at J, leaving 6 bases unmatched. The germline V gene has CDR1 MNHEY and CDR2 SVGAGI. The CDR3 covers 16 residues. In DNA form, the CDR3 reads TGTGCCAGCAGTTATCGGCTAGCGGGGCCCACAGATACGCAGTATTTT. This codes for CASSYRLAGPTDTQYF.

This clone was seen only a few times. The rearrangement joins TRBV7-9 to TRBJ1-5, with D uncertain. The CDR3 loop spans 14 amino acids. Per germline, CDR1 SEHNR and CDR2 FQNEAQ (reference sequence). V lost 3 bases and J 7 bases, leaving 13 bases between the germline ends. The chain's CDR3 is CASSFGDWLQPQHF. The CDR3 DNA follows: TGTGCCAGCAGCTTTGGGGATTGGTTACAGCCCCAGCATTTT. Together with reference TRBV7-9 and TRBJ1-5, the CDR3 gives the full variable domain: DTGVSQNPRHKITKRGQNVTFRCDPISEHNRLYWYRQTLGQGPEFLTYFQNEAQLEKSRLLSDRFSAERPKGSFSTLEIQRTEQGDSAMYLCASSFGDWLQPQHFGDGTRLSIL.

The CDR3 sequence: CASSNLFFPGGEQYF. CDR3 DNA sequence: TGTGCCAGCAGCAACCTTTTTTTTCCAGGGGGCGAGCAGTACTTC. The J gene is TRBJ2-7, the V gene TRBV11-2; 7 bases are shared with TRBD1. The CDR3 is 15 residues long. Looked up from germline, CDR1 is SGHAT and CDR2 is FQNNGV. After removal of 5 bases from V and 6 bases from J, the junction contained 13 bases not matched to a gene.

The chain carries TRBV19 and TRBJ2-5; 9 bases map to TRBD1. V dropped 5 bases and J dropped 2; count of bases not matched to a gene: 6. The CDR3 sequence is 15 residues long. Germline V gene lookup returns CDR1 LNHDA and CDR2 SQIVND (reference sequence). CDR3 sequence: CASSPLGTGQETQYF. CDR3 in DNA: TGTGCCAGTAGTCCCCTTGGGACAGGGCAAGAGACCCAGTACTTC.

The chain joins TRBV7-2 to TRBJ2-7, with TRBD2 matching over 7 bases. The V gene end was trimmed by 5 bases and the J gene end by 2 bases; junction bases not matched to a gene: 6. Germline V CDR1 and CDR2: SGHTA, FQGNSA. This CDR3 spans 14 amino acids. The CDR3 region has the DNA TGTGCCAGCAGCATCGAGACTAGCACCTACGAGCAGTACTTC. Its protein is CASSIETSTYEQYF.